This TCR beta chain was sequenced for a study of Ad26.COV2.S vaccination and SARS-CoV-2 variants. Study-level background: Donor got 5x10^10 or 1x10^11 viral particles of Ad26.COV2.S. Broader study findings: Vaccine and placebo recipients had comparable breadth of non-spike TCRs. It was vaccine recipients, not placebo recipients, who had the higher spike-specific TCR breadth.

The germline V gene encodes CDR1 SNHLY and CDR2 FYNNEI. Trimming cost V 6 bases and J 5 bases, with 14 bases left between them. CDR3 size: 14 residues. The treatment is: around 19 received Ad26.COV2.S at low or high dose, single or two shots; roughly five received placebo; per-sample allocation not given. The samples were gathered on day 63 after the first injection of vaccine or placebo. Regarding this clone: The antigen is undetermined.

Generated by immunoSEQ multiplex PCR, the TCRdb table keeps only in-frame clones and is missing some. The profile shows 290,000 or so clones, around 87% of them singletons. This sequence joins TRBV2 and TRBJ2-1; either TRBD1 or TRBD2 may fit D (5 bases each). This clonotype was sampled from a person aged 18-65 years who received the Ad26.COV2.S COVID-19 vaccine or a placebo. Sample: peripheral blood, taken in a trial of Ad26.COV2.S vaccine versus placebo. CDR3 residues: CASRGTGTNNEQFF. For the CDR3, the DNA is TGTGCCAGCAGGGGGACGGGTACGAACAATGAGCAGTTCTTC. Together with reference TRBV2 and TRBJ2-1, the CDR3 gives the full variable domain: EPEVTQTPSHQVTQMGQEVILRCVPISNHLYFYWYRQILGQKVEFLVSFYNNEISEKSEIFDDQFSVERPDGSNFTLKIRSTKLEDSAMYFCASRGTGTNNEQFFGPGTRLTVL.